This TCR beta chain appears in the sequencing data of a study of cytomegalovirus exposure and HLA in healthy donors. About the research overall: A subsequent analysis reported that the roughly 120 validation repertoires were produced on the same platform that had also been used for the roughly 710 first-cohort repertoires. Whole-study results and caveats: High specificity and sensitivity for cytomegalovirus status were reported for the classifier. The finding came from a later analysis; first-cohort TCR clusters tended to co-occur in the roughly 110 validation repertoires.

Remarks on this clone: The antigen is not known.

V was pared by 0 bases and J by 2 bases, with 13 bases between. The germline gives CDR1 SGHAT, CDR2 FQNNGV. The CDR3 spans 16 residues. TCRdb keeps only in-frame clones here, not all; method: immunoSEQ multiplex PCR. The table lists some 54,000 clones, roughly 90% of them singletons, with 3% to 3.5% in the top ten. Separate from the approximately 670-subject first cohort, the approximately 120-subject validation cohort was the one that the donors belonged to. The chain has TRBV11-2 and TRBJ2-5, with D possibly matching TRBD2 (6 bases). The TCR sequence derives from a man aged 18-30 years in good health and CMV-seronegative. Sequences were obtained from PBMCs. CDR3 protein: CASSLDGGARQETQYF. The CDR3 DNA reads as TGTGCCAGCAGCTTAGACGGAGGGGCTCGGCAAGAGACCCAGTACTTC.